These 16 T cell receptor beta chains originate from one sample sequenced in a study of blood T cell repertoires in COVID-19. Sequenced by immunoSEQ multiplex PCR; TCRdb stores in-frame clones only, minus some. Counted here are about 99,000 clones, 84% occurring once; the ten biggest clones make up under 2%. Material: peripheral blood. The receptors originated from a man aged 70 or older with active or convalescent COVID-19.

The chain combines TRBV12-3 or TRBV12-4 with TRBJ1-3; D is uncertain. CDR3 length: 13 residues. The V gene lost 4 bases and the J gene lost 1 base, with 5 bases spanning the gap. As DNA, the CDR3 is TGTGCCAGCAGTTCCTATTCTGGAAACACCATATATTTT. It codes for CASSSYSGNTIYF.

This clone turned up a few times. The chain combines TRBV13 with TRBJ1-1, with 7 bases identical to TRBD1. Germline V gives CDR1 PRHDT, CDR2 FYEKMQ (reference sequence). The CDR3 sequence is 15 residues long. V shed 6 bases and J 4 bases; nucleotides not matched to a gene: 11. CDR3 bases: TGTGCCAGCAGACCACAGGGGTCCGGGACCACTGAAGCTTTCTTT. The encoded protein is CASRPQGSGTTEAFF. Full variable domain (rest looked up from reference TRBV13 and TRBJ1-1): AAGVIQSPRHLIKEKRETATLKCYPIPRHDTVYWYQQGPGQDPQFLISFYEKMQSDKGSIPDRFSAQQFSDYHSELNMSSLELGDSALYFCASRPQGSGTTEAFFGQGTRLTVV.

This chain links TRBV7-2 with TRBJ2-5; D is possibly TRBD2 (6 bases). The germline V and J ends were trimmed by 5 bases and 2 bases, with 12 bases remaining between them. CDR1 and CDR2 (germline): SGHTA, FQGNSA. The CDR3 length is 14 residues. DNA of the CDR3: TGTGCCAGCAGCAACCGGGACTTACAAGAGACCCAGTACTTC. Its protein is CASSNRDLQETQYF.

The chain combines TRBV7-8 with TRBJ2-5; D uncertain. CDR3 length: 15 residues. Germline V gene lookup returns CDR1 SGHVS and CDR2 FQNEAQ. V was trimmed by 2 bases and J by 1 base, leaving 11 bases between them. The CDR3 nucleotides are TGTGCCAGCAGCTTAAGGAGCGTAACCCAAGAGACCCAGTACTTC. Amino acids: CASSLRSVTQETQYF.

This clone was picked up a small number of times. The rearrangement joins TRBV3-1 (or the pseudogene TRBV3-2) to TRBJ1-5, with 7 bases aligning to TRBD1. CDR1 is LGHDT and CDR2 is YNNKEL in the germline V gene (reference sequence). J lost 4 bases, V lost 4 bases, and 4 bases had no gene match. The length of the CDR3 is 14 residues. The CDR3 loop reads CASSLGTDNQPQHF. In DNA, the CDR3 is TGTGCCAGCAGCCTCGGGACAGATAATCAGCCCCAGCATTTT.

CDR3 bases: TGTGCCAGCATCCCATTACCGGGAGGGGACACTGAAGCTTTCTTT. This codes for CASIPLPGGDTEAFF. The chain carries TRBV28 and TRBJ1-1; D is perhaps TRBD1 (5 bases). The V end lost 7 bases, the J end lost 3 bases, and 18 bases lay between the germline ends. The CDR3 contains 15 residues. Germline V gene lookup returns CDR1 MDHEN and CDR2 SYDVKM. The full variable domain, in which reference TRBV28 and TRBJ1-1 provide the parts outside the CDR3, is DVKVTQSSRYLVKRTGEKVFLECVQDMDHENMFWYRQDPGLGLRLIYFSYDVKMKEKGDIPEGYSVSREKKERFSLILESASTNQTSMYLCASIPLPGGDTEAFFGQGTRLTVV.

CDR3 bases: TGTGCCACCCGACAGGGGGCCTCCGGGGAGCTGTTTTTT. This sequence encodes CATRQGASGELFF. The chain links TRBV2 to TRBJ2-2; TRBD1 aligns across 10 bases. CDR1 is SNHLY, CDR2 FYNNEI, per germline. The CDR3 runs to 13 residues. The J segment lost 6 bases and the V segment lost 10 bases, leaving 5 bases of the junction unmatched.

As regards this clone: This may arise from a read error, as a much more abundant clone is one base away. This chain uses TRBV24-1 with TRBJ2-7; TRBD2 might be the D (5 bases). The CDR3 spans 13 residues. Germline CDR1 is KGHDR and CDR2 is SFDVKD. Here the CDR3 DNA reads TGTGTCACCTCAACGGGGAGCTCCTACGAGCAGTACTTC. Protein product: CVTSTGSSYEQYF.

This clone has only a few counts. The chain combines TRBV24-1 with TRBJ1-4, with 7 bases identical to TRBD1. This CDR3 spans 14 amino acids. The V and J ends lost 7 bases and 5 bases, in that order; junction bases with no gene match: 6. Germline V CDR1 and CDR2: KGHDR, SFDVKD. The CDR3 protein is CATSPGQWNEKLFF. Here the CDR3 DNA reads TGTGCCACCAGCCCGGGACAGTGGAATGAAAAACTGTTTTTT.

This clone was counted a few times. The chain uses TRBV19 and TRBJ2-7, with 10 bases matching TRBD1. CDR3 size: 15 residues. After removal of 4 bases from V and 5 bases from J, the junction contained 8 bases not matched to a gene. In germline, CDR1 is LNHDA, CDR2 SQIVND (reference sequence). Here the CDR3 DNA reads TGTGCCAGTAGTACCACGACAGGGGGCCAGAACGAGCAGTACTTC. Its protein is CASSTTTGGQNEQYF.

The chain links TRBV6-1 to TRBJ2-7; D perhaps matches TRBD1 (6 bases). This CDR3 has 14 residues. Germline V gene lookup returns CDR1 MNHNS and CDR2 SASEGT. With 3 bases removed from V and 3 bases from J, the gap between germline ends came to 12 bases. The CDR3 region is CASSERDINYEQYF. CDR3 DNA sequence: TGTGCCAGCAGTGAGAGGGACATCAACTACGAGCAGTACTTC.

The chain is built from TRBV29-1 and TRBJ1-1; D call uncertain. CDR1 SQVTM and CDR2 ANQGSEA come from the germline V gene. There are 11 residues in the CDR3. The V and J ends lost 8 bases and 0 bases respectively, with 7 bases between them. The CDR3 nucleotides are TGCAGCTCCAGATTGAACACTGAAGCTTTCTTT. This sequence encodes CSSRLNTEAFF.

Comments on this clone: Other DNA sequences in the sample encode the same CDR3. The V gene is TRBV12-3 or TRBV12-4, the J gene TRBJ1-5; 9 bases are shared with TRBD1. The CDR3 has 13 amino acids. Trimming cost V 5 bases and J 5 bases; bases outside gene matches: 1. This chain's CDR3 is CASSRDRDQPQHF. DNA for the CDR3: TGTGCCAGCAGTCGGGACAGGGATCAGCCCCAGCATTTT.

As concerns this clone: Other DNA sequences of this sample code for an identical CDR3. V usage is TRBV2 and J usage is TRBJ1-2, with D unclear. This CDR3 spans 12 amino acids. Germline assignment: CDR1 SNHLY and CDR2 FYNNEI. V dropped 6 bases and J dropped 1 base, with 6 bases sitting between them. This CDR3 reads CASRRDNYGYTF. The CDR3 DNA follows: TGTGCCAGCAGGCGGGATAACTATGGCTACACCTTC.

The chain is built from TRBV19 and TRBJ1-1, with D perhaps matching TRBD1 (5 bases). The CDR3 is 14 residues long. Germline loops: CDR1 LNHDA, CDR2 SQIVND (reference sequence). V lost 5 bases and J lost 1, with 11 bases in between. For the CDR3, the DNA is TGTGCCAGTAGTCCCGACAGAACGAACACTGAAGCTTTCTTT. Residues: CASSPDRTNTEAFF.

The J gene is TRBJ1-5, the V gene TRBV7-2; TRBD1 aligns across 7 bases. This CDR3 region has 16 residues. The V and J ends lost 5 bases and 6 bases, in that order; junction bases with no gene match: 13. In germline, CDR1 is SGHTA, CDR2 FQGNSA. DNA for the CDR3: TGTGCCAGCAGCCCGTGGGGCAGGGGGAGAAGTCAGCCCCAGCATTTT. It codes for CASSPWGRGRSQPQHF.